This T cell receptor beta chain was retrieved from a study of Graves' ophthalmopathy and Graves' hyperthyroidism. Regarding the study as a whole: With a specificity of just over 72% and a sensitivity of about 71%, the model predicted ophthalmopathy progression.

Details on this clonotype: Antigen unknown.

Germline-derived CDR1 and CDR2 are SNHLY and FYNNEI. The CDR3 runs to 15 residues. With V trimmed by 5 bases and J by 4 bases, 6 bases remained unmatched. TCR beta CDR3 regions were amplified from RNA transcripts. In the first round, RT-PCR was carried out with HTBI primers, and a multiplex PCR formed the second round. Using its own MiXCR run on the multiplex PCR reads, TCRdb lists one record per CDR3 protein. The table lists 600,000 to 950,000 distinct CDR3 sequences, approximately 40% of them singletons. Specimen: peripheral blood. The V call is TRBV2, the J call TRBJ2-7; 12 bases fit TRBD2. The sequence derives from an adult man with Graves' ophthalmopathy. CDR3 sequence (DNA): TGTGCCAGCAGTCAGCGGACTAGCGGGATGTACGAGCAGTACTTC. It specifies CASSQRTSGMYEQYF.